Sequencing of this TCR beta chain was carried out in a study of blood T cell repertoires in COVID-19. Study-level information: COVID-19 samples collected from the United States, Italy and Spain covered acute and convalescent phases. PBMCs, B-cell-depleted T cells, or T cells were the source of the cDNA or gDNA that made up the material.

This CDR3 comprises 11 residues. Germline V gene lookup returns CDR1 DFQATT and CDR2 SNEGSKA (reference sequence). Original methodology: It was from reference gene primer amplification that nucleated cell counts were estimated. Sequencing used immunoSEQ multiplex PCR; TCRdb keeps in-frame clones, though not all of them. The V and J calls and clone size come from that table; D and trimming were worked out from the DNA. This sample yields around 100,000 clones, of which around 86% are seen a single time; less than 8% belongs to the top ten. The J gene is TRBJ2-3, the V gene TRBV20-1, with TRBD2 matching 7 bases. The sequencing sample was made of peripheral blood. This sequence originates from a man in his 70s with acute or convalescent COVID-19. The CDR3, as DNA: TGCTGCGCGGGAGTATCAGATACGCAGTATTTT. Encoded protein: CCAGVSDTQYF.